These 25 T cell receptor beta chains came from one sample sequenced in a study of T cell repertoires in cytomegalovirus infection. TCRdb used MiXCR to reprocess the reads, holding one entry per CDR3 protein. Here the sample spans some 600,000 distinct CDR3 sequences, 24% being singletons. Sequencing was done on a sample of CD8+ T cells from PBMCs. The receptor set was obtained from a human donor in good health (CMV status not recorded). Some clones in this sample may be carry-over from other donors' samples.

This clonotype was counted only a few times. V and J are TRBV19 and TRBJ2-7; 9 nucleotides match TRBD1. V trimming: 3 bases; J trimming: 7 bases; junction bases outside the gene matches: 7. Germline CDR1 is LNHDA and CDR2 is SQIVND (reference sequence). This CDR3 has 14 amino acids. The CDR3 loop is CASSIKDRGVEQYF. The CDR3 nucleotides are TGTGCCAGTAGTATCAAGGACAGGGGTGTAGAGCAGTACTTC. Full variable domain (rest looked up from reference TRBV19 and TRBJ2-7): DGGITQSPKYLFRKEGQNVTLSCEQNLNHDAMYWYRQDPGQGLRLIYYSQIVNDFQKGDIAEGYSVSREKKESFPLTVTSAQKNPTAFYLCASSIKDRGVEQYFGPGTRLTVT.

This chain connects TRBV2 to TRBJ2-3, with 14 bases fitting TRBD2. The J segment lost 1 base and the V segment lost 8 bases, leaving 2 bases of the junction unmatched. Germline assignment: CDR1 SNHLY and CDR2 FYNNEI. The CDR3 is made up of 15 amino acids. CDR3 DNA: TGTGCCAGCCCGGGACTAGCGGGAGGCACAGATACGCAGTATTTT. It codes for CASPGLAGGTDTQYF.

A remark on this clonotype: Given a much more abundant clone one base away, this may be a read error. Given the absence of the conserved phenylalanine or tryptophan at the CDR3 end, a read error is likely. The DNA of the CDR3 is TGTGCCAGCAGTTTAAGATCCGACAGATCAGATACGCAGTATTTA. Translated: CASSLRSDRSDTQYL. This sequence joins TRBV28 and TRBJ2-3; the D gene is possibly TRBD1 (5 bases). This CDR3 comprises 15 residues. Germline-derived CDR1 and CDR2 are MDHEN and SYDVKM. V lost 2 bases to trimming and J lost 4 bases, with 13 bases between them.

This clonotype was seen repeatedly, ten times or more. The chain is built from TRBV6-1 and TRBJ1-2; possible D gene TRBD1, 5 bases. V was trimmed by 4 bases and J by 7 bases, leaving 19 bases between them. Germline V CDR1 and CDR2: MNHNS, SASEGT. This CDR3 comprises 15 residues. CDR3 in amino acids: CASSGGRDGYRGYTF. In DNA, the CDR3 is TGTGCCAGCAGTGGAGGACGGGACGGGTACCGTGGCTACACCTTC.

The gene calls are TRBV20-1 and TRBJ2-1; 9 bases are shared with TRBD2. The CDR3 has 13 residues. Trimming took 5 bases from V and 6 from J; bases not matched to a gene: 5. CDR1 is DFQATT and CDR2 is SNEGSKA in the germline V gene (reference sequence). The CDR3 coding sequence is TGCAGTGCTCCTCCAGCGGGGGGCAATGAGCAGTTCTTC. This gives the protein CSAPPAGGNEQFF.

The table lists this clonotype with a few counts. The chain combines TRBV20-1 with TRBJ1-2, with a possible D match to TRBD1 (6 bases). The CDR3 has 12 residues. V lost 5 bases and J 4 bases, leaving 11 bases between the germline ends. Per the germline V gene, CDR1 is DFQATT and CDR2 is SNEGSKA (reference sequence). This chain's CDR3 is CSAWGQGYGYTF. The CDR3 DNA reads as TGCAGTGCTTGGGGGCAGGGCTATGGCTACACCTTC.

The sample holds many counts of this clonotype. The chain has TRBV7-8 and TRBJ2-4; D ambiguous. CDR3 length equals 15 residues. CDR1 SGHVS and CDR2 FQNEAQ come from the germline V gene. The V end was cut by 5 bases, the J end by 3 bases, with 14 bases between. DNA of the CDR3: TGTGCCAGCAGCCCGCGTAGTGCGGACAAAAACATTCAGTACTTC. Translated, it gives CASSPRSADKNIQYF.

This clonotype was picked up a small number of times. The rearrangement uses TRBV4-1 and TRBJ2-3; TRBD2 matches at 7 bases. Trimming took 0 bases from V and 3 from J; bases not matched to a gene: 6. The CDR3 covers 16 residues. Per germline, CDR1 MGHRA and CDR2 YSYEKL. CDR3 loop: CASSQEGLGGTDTQYF. CDR3 DNA: TGCGCCAGCAGCCAAGAAGGTCTCGGGGGGACAGATACGCAGTATTTT.

This clonotype has a count of ten or more. The genes are TRBV7-6 and TRBJ1-6; D is ambiguous. The CDR3 has 15 residues. CDR1 and CDR2 from the germline V gene are SGHVS and FNYEAQ. Trimming shortened V by 0 bases and J by 6 bases, and 9 bases separated the two germline ends. The CDR3 protein is CASSLAMGSNSPLHF. The CDR3 bases are TGTGCCAGCAGCTTAGCGATGGGTAGTAATTCACCCCTCCACTTT.

This clonotype was counted a few times. The chain carries TRBV12-3 or TRBV12-4 and TRBJ1-4; possible D gene TRBD1, 5 bases. The V end lost 6 bases, the J end lost 11 bases, and 19 bases lay between the germline ends. The CDR3 has 14 amino acids. CDR3: CASRPGRGERKLFF. CDR3 nucleotide sequence: TGTGCCAGCAGGCCCGGACGAGGGGAGAGGAAACTGTTTTTT.

On this clonotype: This may arise from a read error, as a much more abundant clone is one base away. The conserved phenylalanine or tryptophan is not found at the CDR3 terminus, so this likely reflects a read error. The V and J genes are TRBV12-3 or TRBV12-4 and TRBJ2-3, with D maybe TRBD2 (6 bases). With 6 bases removed from V and 9 bases from J, the gap between germline ends came to 10 bases. The CDR3 spans 11 residues. Here the CDR3 reads CASRRGDTQYL. The CDR3 DNA reads as TGTGCCAGCAGACGCGGGGACACGCAGTATCTT.

This clonotype was picked up many times. The chain joins TRBV7-9 to TRBJ1-2; the D is unclear. The CDR3 covers 13 residues. Trimming stripped 5 bases from V and 4 bases from J, with 11 bases between. Per the germline V gene, CDR1 is SEHNR and CDR2 is FQNEAQ (reference sequence). CDR3 amino acids: CASSHDKFYGYTF. The CDR3, as DNA: TGTGCCAGCAGCCACGACAAGTTCTATGGCTACACCTTC.

The rearrangement uses TRBV25-1 and TRBJ1-2; no definite D call. Germline CDR1 reads MGHDK; CDR2 reads SYGVNS. V was clipped by 10 bases and J by 0 bases, with 15 bases between them. The CDR3 spans 14 residues. CDR3 sequence: CATFEGGTNYGYTF. Here the CDR3 DNA reads TGTGCCACCTTTGAGGGCGGCACTAACTATGGCTACACCTTC.

This clonotype was observed many times. The rearrangement uses TRBV7-6 and TRBJ2-1; D possibly corresponds to TRBD2 (6 bases). This CDR3 is 12 amino acids long. Germline loops: CDR1 SGHVS, CDR2 FNYEAQ. Trimming cost V 5 bases and J 8 bases, with 10 bases left between them. This CDR3 is CASSRRRDEQFF. DNA of the CDR3: TGTGCCAGCAGCCGAAGGAGGGATGAGCAGTTCTTC.

In DNA, the CDR3 is TGTGCCACCAGCAGAGAAAGCAGCCAAGAGACCCAGTACTTC. Its translation is CATSRESSQETQYF. The V gene is TRBV15, the J gene TRBJ2-5; D is uncertain. The germline V gene has CDR1 LNHNV and CDR2 YYDKDF (reference sequence). The CDR3 has 14 amino acids. The ends were cut back, 0 bases at V and 1 base at J, with 6 bases in the middle.

This clonotype has only a few counts. This sequence joins TRBV6-2 or TRBV6-3 and TRBJ2-5; TRBD2 matches at 9 bases. This CDR3 comprises 18 residues. CDR1 MNHEY and CDR2 SVGEGT come from the germline V gene. J gave up 1 base and V 2 bases, and 11 bases lay outside the gene matches. The CDR3 reads CASSYDPSGEPVQETQYF. The CDR3 DNA reads TGTGCCAGCAGTTACGATCCTAGCGGGGAGCCGGTCCAAGAGACCCAGTACTTC.

This clonotype appeared many times. This chain links TRBV28 with TRBJ1-1; TRBD1 matches 8 bases. Germline assignment: CDR1 MDHEN and CDR2 SYDVKM. The V gene end was trimmed by 4 bases and the J gene end by 1 base; junction bases not matched to a gene: 5. This CDR3 is built from 15 residues. As DNA, the CDR3 is TGTGCCAGCAGTTCCAACAGGGGGGCGAACACTGAAGCTTTCTTT. It is translated as CASSSNRGANTEAFF.

The V gene is TRBV29-1, the J gene TRBJ2-1, with D tentatively TRBD2 (6 bases). The CDR3 spans 11 residues. Looked up from germline, CDR1 is SQVTM and CDR2 is ANQGSEA. The ends were cut back, 8 bases at V and 9 bases at J, with 14 bases in the middle. The CDR3 region has the DNA TGCAGCCCCCTTACCGGGGGTGAGCAGTTCTTC. Residues: CSPLTGGEQFF.

This clonotype was counted between two and nine times. The chain uses TRBV23-1 and TRBJ2-7; D is uncertain. TRBV23-1 is designated an ORF whose function remains uncertain. V dropped 2 bases and J dropped 3 bases, with 17 bases sitting between them. CDR3 size: 16 residues. Here the CDR3 DNA reads TGCGCCAGCAGTCAACACCATGGGCCGAAAGTCTACGAGCAGTACGTC. Translation gives CASSQHHGPKVYEQYV.

This chain joins TRBV20-1 and TRBJ1-2; a weak D match, TRBD1 (5 bases). Per germline, CDR1 DFQATT and CDR2 SNEGSKA (reference sequence). V was shortened by 0 bases and J by 8 bases, with 28 bases between the two germline ends. CDR3 length equals 18 residues. CDR3 bases: TGCAGTGCTAGAGATGGTGGGGGACGCGGGCAATGGCCATGGGGCTACACCTTC. Translation: CSARDGGGRGQWPWGYTF.

The table lists this clonotype with a few counts. An end of the junction differs from the germline gene, which may be a read error. The rearrangement uses TRBV5-6 and TRBJ1-2; TRBD1 matches 8 bases. Germline V gene sequence: CDR1 SGHDT, CDR2 YYEEEE. The CDR3 runs 14 residues. Here the CDR3 DNA reads TGTGCCAGCAGTTTGGGACAGGTCCTCTATGGCTACACCTTC. This codes for CASSLGQVLYGYTF.

This clonotype was detected only a few times. The CDR3 coding sequence is TGTGCCAGCTCACCACCGTTGCCTTACACTGAAGCTTTCTTT. Its protein product is CASSPPLPYTEAFF. The chain carries TRBV18 and TRBJ1-1; D unresolved. CDR3 size: 14 residues. The germline V gene has CDR1 KGHSH and CDR2 LQKENI. Trimming cost V 0 bases and J 3 bases, with 8 bases left between them.

In its sample, this clonotype was seen a few times. The chain uses TRBV7-3 and TRBJ2-2; TRBD1 might be the D (5 bases). There are 15 residues in the CDR3. Trimming pared 5 bases from V and 3 bases from J, leaving 13 bases between. The germline V gene has CDR1 SGHTA and CDR2 FQGTGA. The CDR3 loop is CASSPDVRDTGELFF. CDR3 bases: TGTGCCAGCAGCCCCGACGTCAGGGACACCGGGGAGCTGTTTTTT.

This clonotype was observed at least ten times. V usage is TRBV7-2 and J usage is TRBJ2-7, with a weak D call TRBD1 (6 bases). This CDR3 is built from 14 residues. V was shortened by 3 bases and J by 4 bases, with 13 bases between the two germline ends. Per germline, CDR1 SGHTA and CDR2 FQGNSA. CDR3 in amino acids: CASSFPGEGYEQYV. The CDR3 DNA reads TGTGCCAGCAGCTTTCCAGGGGAAGGGTACGAGCAGTACGTC.

Note on this clonotype: This clone may be a read error of a much larger clone one base away. V gene TRBV19 combines with J gene TRBJ1-1, with D uncertain. Trimming cost V 3 bases and J 1 base, with 12 bases left between them. This CDR3 comprises 15 residues. Looked up from germline, CDR1 is LNHDA and CDR2 is SQIVND (reference sequence). CDR3: CASSIGPESNTEAFF. CDR3 bases: TGTGCCAGTAGTATTGGGCCGGAATCGAACACTGAAGCTTTCTTT.